One sample yielded the 27 T cell receptor beta chains listed below, sequenced in a study of blood T cell repertoires in COVID-19. Sequenced by immunoSEQ multiplex PCR; TCRdb stores in-frame clones only, minus some. The sample yields some 89,000 clones, about 92% seen once. Source material: peripheral blood. The receptors shown here come from a man in his fifties with acute or convalescent COVID-19.

This chain connects TRBV6-6 to TRBJ2-7, with TRBD1 matching 8 bases. Trimming took 2 bases from V and 4 from J; bases not matched to a gene: 4. The CDR3 has 14 residues. CDR1 is MNHNY and CDR2 is SVGAGI in the germline V gene (reference sequence). For the CDR3, the DNA is TGTGCCAGCAGTTACGACAGGGGCGGTTACGAGCAGTACGTC. This translates into CASSYDRGGYEQYV.

The chain has TRBV3-1 (or the pseudogene TRBV3-2) and TRBJ1-5; 12 bases are shared with TRBD1. The CDR3 extends over 17 amino acids. J was trimmed by 4 bases and V by 5 bases; bases with no gene match: 9. Per germline, CDR1 LGHDT and CDR2 YNNKEL (reference sequence). Here the CDR3 DNA reads TGTGCCAGCAGCTTCCGGGACAGGGGGCGCGGGAATCAGCCCCAGCATTTT. This codes for CASSFRDRGRGNQPQHF.

V is TRBV6-6 and J is TRBJ2-2, with a tentative D call TRBD1 (6 bases). The germline V and J ends were trimmed by 7 bases and 7 bases, with 19 bases remaining between them. The V gene's germline CDR1 is MNHNY and CDR2 SVGAGI (reference sequence). This CDR3 spans 15 amino acids. CDR3: CASTQGQLQIGELFF. The CDR3 DNA is TGTGCCAGCACCCAGGGGCAGTTGCAAATCGGGGAGCTGTTTTTT.

The V gene is TRBV5-5, the J gene TRBJ2-2; TRBD2 aligns across 10 bases. This CDR3 is 15 amino acids long. V dropped 4 bases and J dropped 6; count of bases not matched to a gene: 6. Germline V gene data show CDR1 as SGHKS and CDR2 as YYEKEE (reference sequence). The CDR3 region has the DNA TGTGCCAGCAGCCCCCGACTAGCGGGTTCCGGGGAGCTGTTTTTT. Residues: CASSPRLAGSGELFF.

The chain combines TRBV7-2 with TRBJ2-1; 10 nucleotides align to TRBD2. In germline, CDR1 is SGHTA, CDR2 FQGNSA. The V gene end was trimmed by 7 bases and the J gene end by 6 bases; junction bases not matched to a gene: 6. The CDR3 length is 14 residues. The CDR3 coding sequence is TGTGCCAGCAACCCGGGACTAGCGTCCAATGAGCAGTTCTTC. Its protein product is CASNPGLASNEQFF.

The genes are TRBV6-2 or TRBV6-3 and TRBJ2-5, with a possible D match to TRBD1 (5 bases). Germline CDR1 is MNHEY and CDR2 is SVGEGT. The CDR3 sequence is 13 residues long. With 4 bases removed from V and 5 bases from J, the gap between germline ends came to 11 bases. CDR3 sequence (DNA): TGTGCCAGCAGTTCCCCAGGGTGGGAGACCCAGTACTTC. It specifies CASSSPGWETQYF.

The chain has TRBV7-8 and TRBJ2-7; the match to TRBD1 covers 9 bases. With V trimmed by 1 base and J by 4 bases, 5 bases remained unmatched. This CDR3 is built from 15 residues. The germline CDR1 and CDR2 sequences are SGHVS and FQNEAQ. The CDR3 coding sequence is TGTGCCAGCAGCTTAGAGCGGACAGGGGCGTACGAGCAGTACGTC. Its protein is CASSLERTGAYEQYV.

The chain joins TRBV11-2 to TRBJ1-5, with D maybe TRBD1 (5 bases). The CDR3 is 14 residues long. The ends were cut back, 1 base at V and 3 bases at J, with 7 bases in the middle. Germline values: CDR1 SGHAT, CDR2 FQNNGV. The CDR3 nucleotides are TGTGCCAGCAGCTTAGGACAGCACAATCAGCCCCAGCATTTT. Protein sequence: CASSLGQHNQPQHF.

The V and J genes are TRBV5-1 and TRBJ2-2, with D maybe TRBD2 (6 bases). V was pared by 0 bases and J by 3 bases, with 6 bases between. Germline V CDR1 and CDR2: SGHRS, YFSETQ. The CDR3 contains 14 residues. CDR3 residues: CASSLAGDTGELFF. CDR3 in DNA: TGCGCCAGCAGCTTGGCGGGGGACACCGGGGAGCTGTTTTTT.

Of note for this clone: Within the sample, other DNA sequences also encode this same CDR3. The CDR3 nucleotides read TGCGCCAGCAGCCAGGGGCGGAACACTGAAGCTTTCTTT. It translates to CASSQGRNTEAFF. The chain carries TRBV4-1 and TRBJ1-1, with a possible D match to TRBD1 (5 bases). The CDR3 has 13 amino acids. V was trimmed by 3 bases and J by 1 base, leaving 6 bases between them. The germline CDR1 and CDR2 sequences are MGHRA and YSYEKL.

The chain couples TRBV3-1 (or the pseudogene TRBV3-2) to TRBJ2-7; the D gene is possibly TRBD2 (5 bases). CDR3 length: 14 amino acids. Germline V lookup: CDR1 LGHDT, CDR2 YNNKEL (reference sequence). With 4 bases removed from V and 4 bases from J, the gap between germline ends came to 14 bases. The chain's CDR3 is CASSRPGGGYEQYF. CDR3 DNA: TGTGCCAGCAGCCGACCCGGCGGAGGTTACGAGCAGTACTTC.

This clone was observed a single time. The chain is built from TRBV6-1 and TRBJ1-5, with TRBD1 matching over 7 bases. Germline V gives CDR1 MNHNS, CDR2 SASEGT. The CDR3 loop spans 17 amino acids. V lost 4 bases to trimming and J lost 4 bases; unmatched junction nucleotides: 13. The CDR3: CASSVNSRGAVNQPQHF. The CDR3 nucleotides read TGTGCCAGCAGTGTCAATAGCAGGGGGGCGGTTAATCAGCCCCAGCATTTT.

This clone appeared once. This chain links TRBV5-1 with TRBJ1-1; D possibly corresponds to TRBD1 (6 bases). This CDR3 has 15 residues. CDR1 is SGHRS and CDR2 is YFSETQ in the germline V gene. V was trimmed by 3 bases and J by 4 bases, leaving 16 bases between them. This CDR3 is CASSYRAGEGTEAFF. In nucleotides, the CDR3 is TGCGCCAGCAGCTATCGGGCAGGGGAAGGCACTGAAGCTTTCTTT.

In its sample, this clone was seen a few times. The chain carries TRBV7-2 and TRBJ2-2; D is ambiguous. Deletions cut 5 bases from V and 4 bases from J, with 11 bases between. Germline V gene lookup returns CDR1 SGHTA and CDR2 FQGNSA. The CDR3 is made up of 14 amino acids. The CDR3 region has the DNA TGTGCCAGCAGCGGCCGACTGGTCACCGGGGAGCTGTTTTTT. Translated: CASSGRLVTGELFF.

V is TRBV7-8 and J is TRBJ1-4, with 7 bases lining up with TRBD1. The CDR3 spans 15 residues. J gave up 2 bases and V 4 bases, and 4 bases lay outside the gene matches. CDR1 is SGHVS, CDR2 FQNEAQ, per germline. The CDR3 here is CASSSQTGTNEKLFF. The CDR3 DNA is TGTGCCAGCAGCTCCCAGACAGGGACTAATGAAAAACTGTTTTTT.

The rearrangement uses TRBV9 and TRBJ2-5; 7 bases agree with TRBD2. The CDR3 loop spans 15 amino acids. Germline loops: CDR1 SGDLS, CDR2 YYNGEE. V dropped 4 bases and J dropped 4; count of bases not matched to a gene: 10. DNA for the CDR3: TGTGCCAGCAGCCTCGTTGAGGGCGGGGGAGAGACCCAGTACTTC. As protein: CASSLVEGGGETQYF.

This clone was recorded a few times. V gene TRBV18 combines with J gene TRBJ1-2; 7 bases fit TRBD1. The CDR3 covers 15 residues. CDR1 is KGHSH, CDR2 LQKENI, per germline. V dropped 2 bases and J dropped 7; count of bases not matched to a gene: 10. DNA of the CDR3: TGTGCCAGCTCACCAGTAGGGGGCCTAATCCCTGGCTACACCTTC. Its translation: CASSPVGGLIPGYTF.

This chain links TRBV7-9 with TRBJ2-1, with TRBD1 identical over 8 bases. This CDR3 is built from 14 residues. V was clipped by 3 bases and J by 7 bases; unmatched bases: 5. Looked up from germline, CDR1 is SEHNR and CDR2 is FQNEAQ (reference sequence). For the CDR3, the DNA is TGTGCCAGCAGCTTGGGACAGGCCAGGAATGAGCAGTTCTTC. Protein sequence: CASSLGQARNEQFF.

V and J are TRBV9 and TRBJ2-1; 9 nucleotides match TRBD2. The CDR3 is 14 residues long. With 4 bases clipped from V and 6 bases from J, the junction kept 5 bases outside the gene matches. Germline loops: CDR1 SGDLS, CDR2 YYNGEE. CDR3 bases: TGTGCCAGCAGCTCCGCGACTAGCGGCAATGAGCAGTTCTTC. Its translation: CASSSATSGNEQFF.

The V and J genes are TRBV4-3 and TRBJ1-2; tentative D call: TRBD1 (5 bases). Trimming left V 0 bases short and J 8 bases short, with 28 bases between. Germline V gene sequence: CDR1 LGHNA, CDR2 YSLEER. CDR3 length: 19 residues. Written as DNA, the CDR3 is TGCGCCAGCAGCCAAGAATACAGGCCCCTTACTTTAGTAATCCTCGGCTACACCTTC. This encodes CASSQEYRPLTLVILGYTF.

The chain has TRBV11-1 and TRBJ2-1, with 7 nucleotides matching TRBD1. V was pared by 5 bases and J by 11 bases, with 9 bases of the junction left unmatched. The CDR3 extends over 13 amino acids. Germline V gene lookup returns CDR1 SGHAT and CDR2 FQDESV (reference sequence). CDR3 sequence (DNA): TGTGCCAGCAGCAAGGATCGGACAGGCAAGCAGTTCTTC. It yields the protein CASSKDRTGKQFF. Supplemented by reference TRBV11-1 and TRBJ2-1, the full variable domain reads EAEVAQSPRYKITEKSQAVAFWCDPISGHATLYWYRQILGQGPELLVQFQDESVVDDSQLPKDRFSAERLKGVDSTLKIQPAELGDSAMYLCASSKDRTGKQFFGPGTRLTVL.

The chain links TRBV15 to TRBJ2-6, with 10 positions matching TRBD2. V shed 1 base and J 2 bases; nucleotides not matched to a gene: 2. The V gene's germline CDR1 is LNHNV and CDR2 YYDKDF (reference sequence). The CDR3 is 17 amino acids. CDR3 amino acids: CATSRGLAGAGANVLTF. The CDR3 DNA reads TGTGCCACCAGCAGAGGTCTAGCGGGAGCTGGGGCCAACGTCCTGACTTTC.

The chain recombines TRBV5-1 with TRBJ1-1; a weak D match, TRBD1 (6 bases). The CDR3 spans 15 residues. The V end was cut by 0 bases, the J end by 3 bases, with 12 bases between. The germline gives CDR1 SGHRS, CDR2 YFSETQ. Here the CDR3 reads CASSLDGAGDTEAFF. The CDR3 nucleotides read TGCGCCAGCAGCTTGGACGGGGCAGGGGACACTGAAGCTTTCTTT.

The V call is TRBV7-9, the J call TRBJ2-5; no clear D. V was clipped by 1 base and J by 7 bases, with 4 bases between them. This CDR3 has 11 residues. CDR1 SEHNR and CDR2 FQNEAQ come from the germline V gene (reference sequence). The CDR3 spells CASSLGRTQYF. The CDR3 nucleotides are TGTGCCAGCAGCTTAGGGAGGACCCAGTACTTC.

The genes are TRBV9 and TRBJ2-1, with 9 bases matching TRBD2. The V gene's germline CDR1 is SGDLS and CDR2 YYNGEE. This CDR3 is 15 amino acids long. With V trimmed by 0 bases and J by 7 bases, 5 bases remained unmatched. The chain's CDR3 is CASSVGGGGANEQFF. The CDR3 DNA sequence: TGTGCCAGCAGCGTAGGTGGCGGGGGGGCGAATGAGCAGTTCTTC.

This clone was seen just once. The chain couples TRBV18 to TRBJ2-3, with 16 bases matching TRBD2. The CDR3 has 19 amino acids. Germline loops: CDR1 KGHSH, CDR2 LQKENI. The V and J ends lost 0 bases and 4 bases, in that order; junction bases with no gene match: 7. CDR3 bases: TGTGCCAGCTCACCACCGGGACTAGCGGGAGGGCCTCGGGCAGATACGCAGTATTTT. This sequence encodes CASSPPGLAGGPRADTQYF.

The J gene is TRBJ1-2, the V gene TRBV4-3; tentatively, D is TRBD1 (6 bases). Trimming stripped 4 bases from V and 3 bases from J, with 12 bases between. CDR3 length: 14 residues. In germline, CDR1 is LGHNA, CDR2 YSLEER. In DNA, the CDR3 is TGCGCCAGCAGCCTCTGGACAGAGGACTATGGCTACACCTTC. Protein sequence: CASSLWTEDYGYTF.